Following are 20 T cell receptor beta chains from one sample sequenced in a study of shared clonotypes between healthy human individuals. Generated by immunoSEQ multiplex PCR, the TCRdb table keeps only in-frame clones and is missing some. Here the sample spans about 710,000 clones, about 80% being singletons. Input material: memory CD4+ T cells sorted from blood. The subset denotes: CD45RA-negative fraction. These receptors were taken from a woman aged 25 to 39 in good health.

The V gene is TRBV11-1, the J gene TRBJ2-7; no definite D call. Germline V gene data show CDR1 as SGHAT and CDR2 as FQDESV (reference sequence). The V gene lost 8 bases and the J gene lost 4 bases, with 21 bases spanning the gap. CDR3 length: 15 residues. The CDR3 sequence: CASPRYKAAWYEQYF. CDR3 in DNA: TGTGCCAGCCCCCGGTACAAAGCCGCTTGGTACGAGCAGTACTTC.

The chain combines TRBV18 with TRBJ2-5, with D possibly called TRBD1 or TRBD2 (5 bases each). This CDR3 region has 14 residues. CDR1 is KGHSH, CDR2 LQKENI, per germline. With 5 bases removed from V and 0 bases from J, the gap between germline ends came to 10 bases. In DNA, the CDR3 is TGTGCCAGCTCAGGGACGCCAGACCAAGAGACCCAGTACTTC. Its protein is CASSGTPDQETQYF.

V and J are TRBV5-1 and TRBJ1-1, with D hard to call. Germline CDR1 SGHRS, CDR2 YFSETQ. V was clipped by 1 base and J by 7 bases, with 5 bases between them. The CDR3 runs 11 residues. CDR3 coding DNA: TGCGCCAGCAGCTTGACCAGTGAAGCTTTCTTT. Protein sequence: CASSLTSEAFF.

The chain carries TRBV28 and TRBJ1-5; 8 bases are a match to TRBD1. Germline V gives CDR1 MDHEN, CDR2 SYDVKM. This CDR3 comprises 14 residues. Unmatched junction bases numbered 10, after V lost 6 bases and J lost 9 bases. The CDR3 DNA sequence: TGTGCCAGCAGCTCCCGACAGGGGATAAGGCCCCAGCATTTT. It codes for CASSSRQGIRPQHF.

The chain couples TRBV1 to TRBJ2-3. TRBV1 is a pseudogene. The CDR3 consists of 13 residues. The CDR3 reads CTSSQNDGDTQYF. The CDR3 nucleotides are TGCACCAGCAGCCAAAACGACGGAGATACGCAGTATTTT.

V usage is TRBV19 and J usage is TRBJ2-2; TRBD1 aligns across 7 bases. The CDR3 length is 16 residues. Germline CDR1 is LNHDA and CDR2 is SQIVND (reference sequence). Trimming removed 6 bases from V and 3 bases from J; junction bases left unmatched: 10. CDR3 sequence: CASSYPRQGYTGELFF. The CDR3 coding sequence is TGTGCCAGTAGCTATCCCCGACAGGGCTACACCGGGGAGCTGTTTTTT.

To note about this clone: This specimen includes other DNA sequences encoding the same CDR3. The chain recombines TRBV5-1 with TRBJ2-3; D tentatively reads TRBD1 or TRBD2 (5 bases each). V lost 4 bases and J 0 bases, leaving 15 bases between the germline ends. The CDR3 sequence is 16 residues long. CDR1 is SGHRS and CDR2 is YFSETQ in the germline V gene. The CDR3 DNA is TGCGCCAGCAGCCTTGGGGGAGCTCCTAGCACAGATACGCAGTATTTT. Translated: CASSLGGAPSTDTQYF. The full variable domain, completed using reference TRBV5-1 and TRBJ2-3, is KAGVTQTPRYLIKTRGQQVTLSCSPISGHRSVSWYQQTPGQGLQFLFEYFSETQRNKGNFPGRFSGRQFSNSRSEMNVSTLELGDSALYLCASSLGGAPSTDTQYFGPGTRLTVL.

The chain employs TRBV28 and TRBJ2-3; 8 bases are a match to TRBD1. CDR3 length: 13 residues. The ends lost 5 bases at V and 8 bases at J; junction bases unmatched: 6. Germline CDR1 MDHEN, CDR2 SYDVKM. CDR3 sequence (DNA): TGTGCCAGCAGTCCTCAAGGACAGGGTACGCAGTATTTT. This translates into CASSPQGQGTQYF.

The chain couples TRBV29-1 to TRBJ1-1; unclear D gene. Trimming took off 6 bases at V and 0 bases at J, with 14 bases between the two ends. Germline V gene lookup returns CDR1 SQVTM and CDR2 ANQGSEA. The CDR3 has 14 amino acids. The CDR3 DNA sequence: TGCAGCGTCTCCTATGAACAACTGAACACTGAAGCTTTCTTT. Translated, it gives CSVSYEQLNTEAFF.

The chain has TRBV21-1 and TRBJ1-2. TRBV21-1 is a known pseudogene. The CDR3 length is 14 residues. CDR3 DNA: TGTGCCAGCAGCAAAAGGTGTGGCTTCGTAAGCTACACCTTC. This translates into CASSKRCGFVSYTF.

In this sample, this clone turned up a few times. The sample has other DNA sequences that encode this CDR3 too. This chain joins TRBV5-1 and TRBJ2-3, with 7 bases identical to TRBD1. V lost 0 bases, J lost 5 bases, and 3 bases stayed unmatched. Germline-derived CDR1 and CDR2 are SGHRS and YFSETQ. The CDR3 extends over 14 amino acids. The CDR3 DNA reads as TGCGCCAGCAGCTTGGGGACAGGCGGAGATACGCAGTATTTT. It yields the protein CASSLGTGGDTQYF.

The chain links TRBV11-2 to TRBJ2-2; TRBD2 aligns across 9 bases. Germline CDR1 reads SGHAT; CDR2 reads FQNNGV. This CDR3 is 16 amino acids long. Trimming took 0 bases from V and 2 from J; bases not matched to a gene: 1. This CDR3 reads CASSLELAGNTGELFF. In nucleotides, the CDR3 is TGTGCCAGCAGCTTAGAACTAGCGGGTAACACCGGGGAGCTGTTTTTT.

This rearrangement joins TRBV27 to TRBJ2-7; TRBD2 might be the D (5 bases). The CDR3 spans 15 residues. V lost 3 bases to trimming and J lost 1 base, with 13 bases between them. The germline V gene encodes CDR1 MNHEY and CDR2 SMNVEV (reference sequence). As DNA, the CDR3 is TGTGCCAGCAGTTTTCGGATGTCGGGATCCTACGAGCAGTACTTC. It encodes CASSFRMSGSYEQYF.

The CDR3 sequence is CASSASPRDRYEQYF. DNA of the CDR3: TGTGCCAGCAGTGCCTCCCCCCGGGACAGGTACGAGCAGTACTTC. The chain recombines TRBV27 with TRBJ2-7; 8 nucleotides line up with TRBD1. The V segment lost 5 bases and the J segment 4 bases; nucleotides outside the gene matches: 10. This CDR3 comprises 15 residues. Germline-derived CDR1 and CDR2 are MNHEY and SMNVEV (reference sequence).

In its sample, this clone was seen a few times. V gene TRBV6-1 combines with J gene TRBJ2-7; 10 nucleotides match TRBD1. The ends lost 8 bases at V and 6 bases at J; junction bases unmatched: 7. CDR3 size: 13 residues. Germline CDR1 and CDR2: MNHNS and SASEGT. CDR3 sequence reads: CASGGDRGGEQYF. For the CDR3, the DNA is TGTGCCAGCGGTGGGGACAGGGGTGGCGAGCAGTACTTC.

Only a few counts were recorded for this clone. The gene calls are TRBV28 and TRBJ1-2; 7 bases match TRBD1. Per germline, CDR1 MDHEN and CDR2 SYDVKM. Unmatched junction bases numbered 14, after V lost 8 bases and J lost 8 bases. This CDR3 has 14 amino acids. CDR3 coding DNA: TGTGCCAGCTCCCCGATACGGGACAGTCCCGGCTACACCTTC. Residues: CASSPIRDSPGYTF.

The rearrangement joins TRBV2 to TRBJ1-5; weak D call: TRBD1 (5 bases). The CDR3 is made up of 12 amino acids. V was pared by 6 bases and J by 4 bases, with 7 bases between. Germline V gene sequence: CDR1 SNHLY, CDR2 FYNNEI. The CDR3 coding sequence is TGTGCCAGCAGGGGGGAGAATCAGCCCCAGCATTTT. Encoded protein: CASRGENQPQHF.

The chain is built from TRBV29-1 and TRBJ1-1; tentative D call: TRBD1 (5 bases). Germline CDR1 and CDR2: SQVTM and ANQGSEA. This CDR3 contains 13 residues. The CDR3 DNA sequence: TGCATCGCGTACGGGACCCTGAACACTGAAGCTTTCTTT. Its protein is CIAYGTLNTEAFF.

This clone occurred a few times. Additional DNA sequences in this sample encode the identical CDR3. The chain employs TRBV5-1 and TRBJ1-2; D is undetermined. Germline V CDR1 and CDR2: SGHRS, YFSETQ. Trimming removed 0 bases from V and 4 bases from J, with 10 bases in between. The CDR3 covers 14 residues. CDR3 in amino acids: CASSLEEGTYGYTF. CDR3 nucleotides: TGCGCCAGCAGCTTGGAGGAGGGCACCTATGGCTACACCTTC.

This clone turned up a few times. The V gene is TRBV5-1, the J gene TRBJ2-7, with 8 bases fitting TRBD1. Germline CDR1 reads SGHRS; CDR2 reads YFSETQ. The CDR3 spans 15 residues. Trimming at V came to 4 bases and at J to 2 bases, leaving 8 bases not matched to a gene. The CDR3 bases are TGCGCCAGCAGCCAAAAACAGGGGGGCCCCTACGAGCAGTACTTC. This gives the protein CASSQKQGGPYEQYF. The full variable domain, with the rest looked up from reference TRBV5-1 and TRBJ2-7, is KAGVTQTPRYLIKTRGQQVTLSCSPISGHRSVSWYQQTPGQGLQFLFEYFSETQRNKGNFPGRFSGRQFSNSRSEMNVSTLELGDSALYLCASSQKQGGPYEQYFGPGTRLTVT.